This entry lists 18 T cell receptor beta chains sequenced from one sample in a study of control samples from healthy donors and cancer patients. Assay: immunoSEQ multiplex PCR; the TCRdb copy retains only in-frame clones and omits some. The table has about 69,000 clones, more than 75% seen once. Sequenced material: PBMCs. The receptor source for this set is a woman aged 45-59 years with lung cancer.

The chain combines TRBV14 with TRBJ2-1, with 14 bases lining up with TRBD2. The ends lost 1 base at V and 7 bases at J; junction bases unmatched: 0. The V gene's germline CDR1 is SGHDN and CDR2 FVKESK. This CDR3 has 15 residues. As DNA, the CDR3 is TGTGCCAGCAGCCAAGGGACTAGCGGGGGGAATGAGCAGTTCTTC. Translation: CASSQGTSGGNEQFF.

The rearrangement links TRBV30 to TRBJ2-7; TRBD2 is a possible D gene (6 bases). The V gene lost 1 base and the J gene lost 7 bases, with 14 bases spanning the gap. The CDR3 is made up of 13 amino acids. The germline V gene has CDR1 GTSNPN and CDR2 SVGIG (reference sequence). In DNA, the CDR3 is TGTGCCTGGAGTGAATTTGGGGGGAGGGAGCAGTACTTC. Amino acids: CAWSEFGGREQYF.

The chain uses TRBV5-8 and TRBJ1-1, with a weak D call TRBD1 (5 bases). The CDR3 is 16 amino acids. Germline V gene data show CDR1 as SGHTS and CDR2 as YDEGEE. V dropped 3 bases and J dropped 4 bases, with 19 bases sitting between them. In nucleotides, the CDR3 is TGTGCCAGCAGCTGGATTTTACGGGGGGACGGCACTGAAGCTTTCTTT. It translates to CASSWILRGDGTEAFF.

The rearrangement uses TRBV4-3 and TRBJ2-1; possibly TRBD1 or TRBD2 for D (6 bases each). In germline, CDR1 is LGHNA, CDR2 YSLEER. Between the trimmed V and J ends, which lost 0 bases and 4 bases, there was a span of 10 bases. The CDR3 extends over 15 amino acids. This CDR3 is CASSQDSGAYNEQFF. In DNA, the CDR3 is TGCGCCAGCAGCCAAGACTCGGGGGCGTACAATGAGCAGTTCTTC.

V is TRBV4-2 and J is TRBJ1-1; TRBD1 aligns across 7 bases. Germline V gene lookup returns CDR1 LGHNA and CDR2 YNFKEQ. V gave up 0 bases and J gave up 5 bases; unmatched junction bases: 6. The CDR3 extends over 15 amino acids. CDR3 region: CASSQETGRGTEAFF. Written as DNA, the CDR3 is TGTGCCAGCAGCCAAGAGACAGGGAGAGGGACTGAAGCTTTCTTT.

The CDR3 spells CASSFPPPTGSRYGYTF. The CDR3 DNA follows: TGTGCCAGCAGCTTCCCGCCCCCCACAGGGTCAAGGTATGGCTACACCTTC. This chain joins TRBV5-6 and TRBJ1-2; D is possibly TRBD1 (6 bases). V lost 2 bases and J lost 5, with 22 bases in between. This CDR3 has 17 amino acids. Per germline, CDR1 SGHDT and CDR2 YYEEEE.

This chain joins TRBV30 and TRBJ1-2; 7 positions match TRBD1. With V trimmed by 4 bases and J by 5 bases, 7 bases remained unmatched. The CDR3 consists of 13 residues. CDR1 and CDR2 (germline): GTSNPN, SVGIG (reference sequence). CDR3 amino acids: CAWTGGTVYGYTF. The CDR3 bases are TGTGCCTGGACAGGGGGGACAGTGTATGGCTACACCTTC.

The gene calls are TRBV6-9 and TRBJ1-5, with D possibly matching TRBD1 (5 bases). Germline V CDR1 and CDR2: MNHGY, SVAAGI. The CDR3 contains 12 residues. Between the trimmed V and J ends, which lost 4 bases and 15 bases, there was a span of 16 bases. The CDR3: CASSSLVQGGHF. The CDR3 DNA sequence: TGTGCCAGCAGTTCTTTGGTGCAGGGAGGGCATTTT.

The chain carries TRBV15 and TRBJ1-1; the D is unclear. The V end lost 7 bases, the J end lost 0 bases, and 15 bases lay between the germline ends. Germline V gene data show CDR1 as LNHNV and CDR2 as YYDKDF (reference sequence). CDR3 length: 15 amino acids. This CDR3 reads CATKEEDLMNTEAFF. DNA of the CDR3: TGTGCCACCAAGGAGGAAGACCTTATGAACACTGAAGCTTTCTTT.

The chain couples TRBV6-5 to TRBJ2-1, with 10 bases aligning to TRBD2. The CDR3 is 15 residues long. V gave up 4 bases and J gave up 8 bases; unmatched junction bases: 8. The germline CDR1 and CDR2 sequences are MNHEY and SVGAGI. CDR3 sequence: CASSSPGLASYEQFF. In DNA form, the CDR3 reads TGTGCCAGCAGTTCGCCGGGACTAGCGTCATATGAGCAGTTCTTC.

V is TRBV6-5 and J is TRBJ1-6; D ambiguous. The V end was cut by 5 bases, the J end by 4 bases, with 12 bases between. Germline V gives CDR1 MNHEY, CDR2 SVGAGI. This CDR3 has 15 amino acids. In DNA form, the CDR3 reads TGTGCCAGCAGTCCCGACGGGCCTTATAATTCACCCCTCCACTTT. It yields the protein CASSPDGPYNSPLHF.

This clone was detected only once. Written as DNA, the CDR3 is TGTGCCAGCAGTCTCAGAAGGGCGAACACTGAAGCTTTCTTT. Its protein product is CASSLRRANTEAFF. The chain is built from TRBV6-5 and TRBJ1-1; D remains unclear. This CDR3 comprises 14 residues. Germline lookup yields CDR1 MNHEY and CDR2 SVGAGI. The V end was cut by 5 bases, the J end by 1 base, with 11 bases between.

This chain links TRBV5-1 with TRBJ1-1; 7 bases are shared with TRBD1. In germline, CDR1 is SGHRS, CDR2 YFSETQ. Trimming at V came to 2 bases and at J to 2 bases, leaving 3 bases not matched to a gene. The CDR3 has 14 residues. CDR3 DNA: TGCGCCAGCAGCTTTTGGACAGGCAACACTGAAGCTTTCTTT. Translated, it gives CASSFWTGNTEAFF.

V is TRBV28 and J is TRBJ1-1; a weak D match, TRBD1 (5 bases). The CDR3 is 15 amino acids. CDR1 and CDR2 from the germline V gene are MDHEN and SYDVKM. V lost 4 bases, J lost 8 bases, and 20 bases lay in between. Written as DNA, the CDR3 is TGTGCCAGCAGTTATTGGGACCTAACCGGACCCGAAGCTTTCTTT. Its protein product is CASSYWDLTGPEAFF.

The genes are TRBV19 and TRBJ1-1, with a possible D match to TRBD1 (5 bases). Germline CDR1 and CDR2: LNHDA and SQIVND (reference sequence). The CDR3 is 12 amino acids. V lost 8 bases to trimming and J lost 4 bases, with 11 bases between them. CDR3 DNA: TGTGCCAGTCTCGGGGGTGTCACTGAAGCTTTCTTT. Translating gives CASLGGVTEAFF.

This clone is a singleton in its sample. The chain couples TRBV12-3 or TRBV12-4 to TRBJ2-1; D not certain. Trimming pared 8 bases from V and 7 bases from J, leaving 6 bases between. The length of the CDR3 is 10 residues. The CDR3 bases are TGTGCCAGCGGGTATAATGAGCAGTTCTTC. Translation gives CASGYNEQFF.

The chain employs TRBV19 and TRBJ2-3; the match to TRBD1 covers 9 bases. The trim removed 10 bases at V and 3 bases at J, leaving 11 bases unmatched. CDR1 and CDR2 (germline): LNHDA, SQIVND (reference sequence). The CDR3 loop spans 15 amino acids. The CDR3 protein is CATQKGQGRTDTQYF. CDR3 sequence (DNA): TGTGCCACCCAAAAGGGACAGGGACGTACAGATACGCAGTATTTT.

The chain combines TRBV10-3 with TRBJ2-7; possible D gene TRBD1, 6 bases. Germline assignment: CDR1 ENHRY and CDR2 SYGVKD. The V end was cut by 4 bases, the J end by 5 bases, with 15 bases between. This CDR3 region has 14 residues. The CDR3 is CAISAGRGSHEQYF. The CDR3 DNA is TGTGCCATCAGTGCGGGCAGGGGATCCCACGAGCAGTACTTC.